The rows below give T cell receptor beta chains drawn from one sample of a study of blood T cells in healthy people across ages. TCRdb processed the 5' RACE reads anew with MiXCR; each CDR3 protein has one entry. The sample includes 980,000 or so distinct CDR3 sequences, about 44% seen only once; the top ten take 13%. The source material was blood. These receptors were taken from a man aged 25-40 years in good health. Each CDR3 is given with its conserved first and last residue. The D gene is left open where the match is weak. Not every row has a clone size; where given, it reads once, few, many or a size class.

TGTGCCAGCAGTTTCGGACTAGCGGGGGGGCACAATGAGCAGTTCTTC | CASSFGLAGGHNEQFF | 16 | TRBJ2-1 | TRBV12-3/TRBV12-4 | TRBD2 | -
TGTGCCAGCAGTTTCGCACAGGGACAGGGGGCCTCCTACGAGCAGTACTTC | CASSFAQGQGASYEQYF | 17 | TRBJ2-7 | TRBV28 | TRBD1 | -
TGTGCCAGCAGTGAAGTTCGAAGGGTTAGCAATCAGCCCCAGCATTTT | CASSEVRRVSNQPQHF | 16 | TRBJ1-5 | TRBV2 | - | -
TGTGCCTCCCGACTAGTTGGGTCCGGGGAGCTGTTTTTT | CASRLVGSGELFF | 13 | TRBJ2-2 | TRBV3-1 | - | -
TGCAGTGCTAGTCCCGACAGCTCTACTAACTATGGCTACACCTTC | CSASPDSSTNYGYTF | 15 | TRBJ1-2 | TRBV20-1 | - | -
TGTGCCAGCAGCACCGGGACTAGCGGGGGGATATACAATGAGCAGTTCTTC | CASSTGTSGGIYNEQFF | 17 | TRBJ2-1 | TRBV11-2 | TRBD2 | -
TGTGCCAGCAGCTCTGGGGACGAAAAACTGTTTTTT | CASSSGDEKLFF | 12 | TRBJ1-4 | TRBV7-9 | - | once
TGCAGTGCTAGAGGAGGGACGTCTGTCGATGAGCAGTTCTTC | CSARGGTSVDEQFF | 14 | TRBJ2-1 | TRBV20-1 | - | few
TGTGCCAGCAGCTTAGGCACTAGCGGGGATAGCACAGATACGCAGTATTTT | CASSLGTSGDSTDTQYF | 17 | TRBJ2-3 | TRBV7-9 | TRBD2 | -
TGTGCCAGCAGCTTAGGCCAGAACAGGGGATACGAGCAGTACTTC | CASSLGQNRGYEQYF | 15 | TRBJ2-7 | TRBV13 | TRBD1 | few
TGTGCCAGCAGCTTGGAGCGGGGCAACGAGCAGTACTTC | CASSLERGNEQYF | 13 | TRBJ2-7 | TRBV5-5 | TRBD2 | -
TGTGCCACCAGGGGTACAGGGGGCGTAGGCAATGAGCAGTACTTC | CATRGTGGVGNEQYF | 15 | TRBJ2-5 | TRBV24-1 | TRBD1 | -
TGTGCCAGCAGTTTAGGTAGCGGGCCTGTAGAGCAGTACTTC | CASSLGSGPVEQYF | 14 | TRBJ2-5 | TRBV12-3/TRBV12-4 | TRBD2 | -